One and the same sample provided the 28 T cell receptor beta chains below, sequenced in a study of identical twins. TCRdb reprocessed the 5' RACE reads via MiXCR and lists one record per CDR3 protein. The data contain 250,000 or so distinct CDR3 sequences, 12% of them singletons. The same sample was also used in a study of yellow fever vaccine responses in identical twins.

The specimen was memory (CD45RO+) T cells sorted from blood. The source of these receptors is a young woman in good health.

The chain joins TRBV7-2 to TRBJ2-5, with TRBD2 identical over 9 bases. With 2 bases clipped from V and 4 bases from J, the junction kept 8 bases outside the gene matches. CDR1 and CDR2 from the germline V gene are SGHTA and FQGNSA. The CDR3 length is 16 residues. CDR3 residues: CASSLIQAGGLETQYF. CDR3 nucleotide sequence: TGTGCCAGCAGCTTAATCCAGGCGGGGGGGCTAGAGACCCAGTACTTC.

The CDR3 DNA sequence: TGTGCCAGCAGCTTTTATAAAAGCTCCTACGAGCAGTACTTC. It yields the protein CASSFYKSSYEQYF. This chain uses TRBV7-2 with TRBJ2-7; D is unclear. CDR1 SGHTA and CDR2 FQGNSA come from the germline V gene. V was trimmed by 3 bases and J by 0 bases, leaving 9 bases between them. CDR3 size: 14 residues.

V is TRBV12-3 or TRBV12-4 and J is TRBJ1-1; D might be TRBD1 (5 bases). Trimming left V 1 base short and J 6 bases short, with 15 bases between. The CDR3 extends over 15 amino acids. The CDR3: CASSLVAGKDAEAFF. DNA for the CDR3: TGTGCCAGCAGTTTAGTGGCAGGGAAAGACGCTGAAGCTTTCTTT.

The chain uses TRBV7-2 and TRBJ2-3; 9 bases line up with TRBD2. The CDR3 loop spans 15 amino acids. The trim removed 4 bases at V and 8 bases at J, leaving 10 bases unmatched. Looked up from germline, CDR1 is SGHTA and CDR2 is FQGNSA. Written as DNA, the CDR3 is TGTGCCAGCAGCTCCTCAGCTAGCGGGGTCGCTACGCAGTATTTT. The encoded protein is CASSSSASGVATQYF.

V usage is TRBV6-5 and J usage is TRBJ2-6; D gene unclear. The CDR3 is 19 residues long. V dropped 6 bases and J dropped 0 bases, with 21 bases sitting between them. Germline CDR1 is MNHEY and CDR2 is SVGAGI. In DNA, the CDR3 is TGTGCCAGCAGCTATAGGTTAGGGCAGAGGAGCTCTGGGGCCAACGTCCTGACTTTC. This translates into CASSYRLGQRSSGANVLTF.

J is TRBJ1-5 and V is TRBV4-1, with a weak D call TRBD1 (5 bases). Trimming cost V 4 bases and J 3 bases, with 16 bases left between them. The CDR3 has 16 amino acids. The V gene's germline CDR1 is MGHRA and CDR2 YSYEKL. CDR3 loop: CASSLKPQGANQPQHF. The CDR3 DNA reads as TGCGCCAGCAGCCTTAAGCCCCAGGGAGCCAATCAGCCCCAGCATTTT.

The chain combines TRBV29-1 with TRBJ2-3; possible D gene TRBD1, 6 bases. CDR3 length equals 13 residues. Germline CDR1 SQVTM, CDR2 ANQGSEA. The V end was cut by 7 bases, the J end by 6 bases, with 17 bases between. This CDR3 is CSATGVGADTQYF. As DNA, the CDR3 is TGCAGCGCCACCGGGGTGGGGGCGGATACGCAGTATTTT.

This clonotype has only a few counts. This chain joins TRBV6-2 or TRBV6-3 and TRBJ1-4; 9 positions agree with TRBD1. The CDR3 length is 16 residues. Germline loops: CDR1 MNHEY, CDR2 SVGEGT. After removal of 4 bases from V and 7 bases from J, the junction contained 10 bases not matched to a gene. CDR3 sequence reads: CASSSSQGASREKLFF. The CDR3 DNA follows: TGTGCCAGCAGTTCATCACAGGGGGCGTCGCGTGAAAAACTGTTTTTT.

This chain uses TRBV7-2 with TRBJ2-3; D is ambiguous. The CDR3 sequence is 12 residues long. Trimming pared 6 bases from V and 4 bases from J, leaving 8 bases between. Germline values: CDR1 SGHTA, CDR2 FQGNSA. The CDR3 DNA follows: TGTGCCAGCAGGCCTACTGCAGATACGCAGTATTTT. Its translation is CASRPTADTQYF.

This clonotype was observed at least ten times. The chain couples TRBV7-2 to TRBJ2-1, with no clear D. This CDR3 is 15 amino acids long. Germline-derived CDR1 and CDR2 are SGHTA and FQGNSA. Between the trimmed V and J ends, which lost 5 bases and 5 bases, there was a span of 16 bases. The CDR3 DNA follows: TGTGCCAGCAGCCAAAACTCCCCCTTTCACAATGAGCAGTTCTTC. Protein: CASSQNSPFHNEQFF.

This clonotype came up a few times. The CDR3 loop reads CASSKTGWSGNTIYF. CDR3 nucleotides: TGTGCCAGCAGCAAGACAGGGTGGTCTGGAAACACCATATATTTT. The chain employs TRBV7-8 and TRBJ1-3; 7 bases map to TRBD1. Germline V lookup: CDR1 SGHVS, CDR2 FQNEAQ. This CDR3 comprises 15 residues. The junction had 5 bases not matched to a gene; V was cut back by 5 bases and J by 1 base. The full variable domain, its missing parts supplied by reference TRBV7-8 and TRBJ1-3, is GAGVSQSPRYKVAKRGQDVALRCDPISGHVSLFWYQQALGQGPEFLTYFQNEAQLDKSGLPSDRFFAERPEGSVSTLKIQRTQQEDSAVYLCASSKTGWSGNTIYFGEGSWLTVV.

This clonotype came up once. V and J are TRBV4-3 and TRBJ1-5, with D unclear. Germline V CDR1 and CDR2: LGHNA, YSLEER. The CDR3 runs to 15 residues. The V and J ends lost 1 base and 0 bases respectively, with 7 bases between them. The CDR3, as DNA: TGCGCCAGCAGCCAAGCAGCGAGTAGCAATCAGCCCCAGCATTTT. This translates into CASSQAASSNQPQHF.

A few counts support this clonotype. The gene calls are TRBV3-1 and TRBJ1-2; D gene ambiguous. Trimming pared 4 bases from V and 7 bases from J, leaving 13 bases between. The CDR3 is made up of 13 amino acids. Germline V CDR1 and CDR2: LGHDT, YNNKEL (reference sequence). CDR3 sequence: CASSPEGLLGYTF. DNA for the CDR3: TGTGCCAGCAGCCCGGAGGGTCTTCTTGGCTACACCTTC. Drawing the rest from reference TRBV3-1 and TRBJ1-2, the complete variable domain is DTAVSQTPKYLVTQMGNDKSIKCEQNLGHDTMYWYKQDSKKFLKIMFSYNNKELIINETVPNRFSPKSPDKAHLNLHINSLELGDSAVYFCASSPEGLLGYTFGSGTRLTVV.

This clonotype showed up many times. The rearrangement joins TRBV7-2 to TRBJ2-7; the D gene is possibly TRBD1 (5 bases). The CDR3 length is 16 residues. Germline V gene sequence: CDR1 SGHTA, CDR2 FQGNSA. V shed 5 bases and J shed 2 bases, with 19 bases lying between them. The CDR3 spells CASSQNQGQNPYEQYF. The DNA of the CDR3 is TGTGCCAGCAGCCAGAATCAGGGTCAGAATCCCTACGAGCAGTACTTC.

The J gene is TRBJ1-4, the V gene TRBV20-1; D is undetermined. The CDR3 runs to 14 residues. The germline V and J ends were trimmed by 0 bases and 8 bases, with 13 bases remaining between them. Germline loops: CDR1 DFQATT, CDR2 SNEGSKA (reference sequence). The CDR3 loop is CSARDPDLREKLFF. The CDR3 DNA reads TGCAGTGCTAGAGATCCGGACCTTAGGGAAAAACTGTTTTTT.

This clonotype was observed a handful of times. This rearrangement joins TRBV6-1 to TRBJ2-5; D not certain. V was cut by 5 bases and J by 2 bases, with 12 bases left in between. In germline, CDR1 is MNHNS, CDR2 SASEGT. The CDR3 extends over 14 amino acids. DNA for the CDR3: TGTGCCAGCAGTCGATACCCCGAACAAGAGACCCAGTACTTC. This codes for CASSRYPEQETQYF.

The genes are TRBV7-2 and TRBJ2-3; perhaps D is TRBD1 or TRBD2 (6 bases each). This CDR3 has 16 residues. CDR1 SGHTA and CDR2 FQGNSA come from the germline V gene. V lost 6 bases and J lost 0, with 16 bases in between. The CDR3 sequence is CASSKIGGASTDTQYF. In DNA, the CDR3 is TGTGCCAGCAGTAAAATCGGGGGCGCTAGCACAGATACGCAGTATTTT.

This clonotype has more than one count but fewer than ten. The chain joins TRBV2 to TRBJ1-2; 9 nucleotides line up with TRBD1. Germline CDR1 SNHLY, CDR2 FYNNEI. The CDR3 contains 13 residues. V trimming: 8 bases; J trimming: 5 bases; junction bases outside the gene matches: 6. CDR3 nucleotide sequence: TGTGCCAGCGATCCCGGGACAGGGTATGGCTACACCTTC. Amino acids: CASDPGTGYGYTF.

This clonotype appeared a few times. This chain joins TRBV20-1 and TRBJ2-4; D uncertain. This CDR3 has 13 residues. V shed 0 bases and J shed 9 bases, with 12 bases lying between them. Germline-derived CDR1 and CDR2 are DFQATT and SNEGSKA (reference sequence). CDR3 region: CSARDNSRTIQYF. CDR3 coding DNA: TGCAGTGCTAGAGACAACAGTAGGACCATTCAGTACTTC.

The chain uses TRBV7-6 and TRBJ2-7; TRBD1 is a possible D gene (5 bases). Germline V gene data show CDR1 as SGHVS and CDR2 as FNYEAQ. Trimming took off 1 base at V and 6 bases at J, with 7 bases between the two ends. The CDR3 has 12 amino acids. CDR3 in amino acids: CASSLVQGEQYF. DNA of the CDR3: TGTGCCAGCAGCTTAGTCCAGGGCGAGCAGTACTTC.

The genes are TRBV13 and TRBJ1-1, with TRBD1 as a possible D gene (5 bases). The CDR3 totals 13 residues. The ends were cut back, 5 bases at V and 4 bases at J, with 11 bases in the middle. Germline V gene sequence: CDR1 PRHDT, CDR2 FYEKMQ (reference sequence). The CDR3, as DNA: TGTGCCAGCAGCCGACGGGGGGGCACTGAAGCTTTCTTT. Amino acid sequence: CASSRRGGTEAFF.

This clonotype was found many times. The V gene is TRBV28, the J gene TRBJ2-3; D tentatively reads TRBD1 or TRBD2 (5 bases each). In germline, CDR1 is MDHEN, CDR2 SYDVKM. The CDR3 spans 12 residues. With 3 bases removed from V and 10 bases from J, the gap between germline ends came to 11 bases. Written as DNA, the CDR3 is TGTGCCAGCAGTTTCTTTCAGGGAGCGCAGTATTTT. It encodes CASSFFQGAQYF.

The chain recombines TRBV5-1 with TRBJ2-7; D uncertain. Germline assignment: CDR1 SGHRS and CDR2 YFSETQ. Deletions cut 3 bases from V and 0 bases from J, with 10 bases between. The CDR3 consists of 14 residues. The CDR3 sequence: CASSYQVSSYEQYF. The CDR3 DNA is TGCGCCAGCAGCTATCAGGTGAGCTCCTACGAGCAGTACTTC.

This clonotype was found a few times. V and J are TRBV6-6 and TRBJ1-1; 8 bases are a match to TRBD1. Losses at the gene ends were 5 bases for V and 11 bases for J; bases not matched to a gene: 7. This CDR3 comprises 12 residues. Germline CDR1 is MNHNY and CDR2 is SVGAGI (reference sequence). The CDR3 loop is CASSPQGATAFF. In nucleotides, the CDR3 is TGTGCCAGCAGTCCCCAGGGGGCGACGGCTTTCTTT.

This clonotype turned up a few times. The V and J genes are TRBV12-3 or TRBV12-4 and TRBJ1-1; unclear D gene. CDR3 length: 14 residues. V lost 3 bases to trimming and J lost 0 bases, with 8 bases between them. The CDR3 DNA reads as TGTGCCAGCAGTTTGAGAACAATGAACACTGAAGCTTTCTTT. It yields the protein CASSLRTMNTEAFF.

CDR3 coding DNA: TGTGCCAGCAGAGCCCTCGGGGGGCTAAATTCACCCCTCCACTTT. The encoded protein is CASRALGGLNSPLHF. The gene calls are TRBV11-2 and TRBJ1-6; TRBD1 might be the D (6 bases). Trimming removed 6 bases from V and 7 bases from J, with 16 bases in between. The CDR3 loop spans 15 amino acids. Germline CDR1 reads SGHAT; CDR2 reads FQNNGV.

This clonotype occurred a few times. J is TRBJ2-3 and V is TRBV4-1; D is undetermined. V lost 4 bases and J lost 6, with 14 bases in between. CDR3 length: 14 amino acids. In germline, CDR1 is MGHRA, CDR2 YSYEKL. CDR3 region: CASSPPSGPDTQYF. The DNA for the CDR3 is TGCGCCAGCAGCCCTCCCTCGGGTCCGGATACGCAGTATTTT.

V gene TRBV20-1 combines with J gene TRBJ2-3; tentatively, D is TRBD1 or TRBD2 (5 bases each). This CDR3 is 8 amino acids long. Germline lookup yields CDR1 DFQATT and CDR2 SNEGSKA (reference sequence). V lost 5 bases to trimming and J lost 12 bases, with 6 bases between them. CDR3 coding DNA: TGCAGTGCTGGGGGTCAGTATTTT. The encoded protein is CSAGGQYF.